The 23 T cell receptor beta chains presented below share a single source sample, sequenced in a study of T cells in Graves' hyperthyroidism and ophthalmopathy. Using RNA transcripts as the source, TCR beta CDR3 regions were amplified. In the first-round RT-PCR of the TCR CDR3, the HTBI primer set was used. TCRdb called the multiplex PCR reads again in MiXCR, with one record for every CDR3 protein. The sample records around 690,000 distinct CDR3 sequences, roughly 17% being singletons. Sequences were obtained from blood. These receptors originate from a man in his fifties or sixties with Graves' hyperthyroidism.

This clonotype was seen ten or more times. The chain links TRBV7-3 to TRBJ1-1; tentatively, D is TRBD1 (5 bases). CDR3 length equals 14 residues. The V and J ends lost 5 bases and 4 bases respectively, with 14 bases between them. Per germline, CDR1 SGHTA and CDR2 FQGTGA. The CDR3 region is CASSPSGPGTEAFF. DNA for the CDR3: TGTGCCAGCAGCCCCTCAGGGCCCGGCACTGAAGCTTTCTTT.

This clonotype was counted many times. The CDR3 loop reads CASSLGAGAQETQYF. In DNA form, the CDR3 reads TGCGCCAGCAGCTTGGGGGCAGGGGCCCAAGAGACCCAGTACTTC. The gene calls are TRBV5-1 and TRBJ2-5, with D tentatively TRBD1 (6 bases). There are 15 residues in the CDR3. Germline CDR1 SGHRS, CDR2 YFSETQ. Trimming cost V 0 bases and J 1 base, with 10 bases left between them.

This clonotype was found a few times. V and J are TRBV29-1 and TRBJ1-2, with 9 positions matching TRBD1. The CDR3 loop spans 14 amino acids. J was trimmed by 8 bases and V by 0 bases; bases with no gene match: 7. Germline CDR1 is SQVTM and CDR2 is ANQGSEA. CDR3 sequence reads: CSVEDPGTGPGYTF. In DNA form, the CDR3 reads TGCAGCGTTGAAGATCCCGGGACAGGGCCCGGCTACACCTTC.

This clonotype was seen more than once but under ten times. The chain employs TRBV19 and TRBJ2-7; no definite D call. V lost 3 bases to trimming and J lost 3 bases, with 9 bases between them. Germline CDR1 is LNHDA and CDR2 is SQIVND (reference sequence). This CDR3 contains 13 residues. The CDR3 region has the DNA TGTGCCAGTAGTATTTTTTTCGGCTACGAGCAGTACTTC. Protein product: CASSIFFGYEQYF.

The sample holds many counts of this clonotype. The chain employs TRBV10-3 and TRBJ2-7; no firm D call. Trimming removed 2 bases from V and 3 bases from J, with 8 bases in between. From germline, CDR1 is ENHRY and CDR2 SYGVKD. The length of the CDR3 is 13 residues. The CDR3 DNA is TGTGCCATCAGTGAGGGGCAGAACTACGAGCAGTACTTC. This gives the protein CAISEGQNYEQYF.

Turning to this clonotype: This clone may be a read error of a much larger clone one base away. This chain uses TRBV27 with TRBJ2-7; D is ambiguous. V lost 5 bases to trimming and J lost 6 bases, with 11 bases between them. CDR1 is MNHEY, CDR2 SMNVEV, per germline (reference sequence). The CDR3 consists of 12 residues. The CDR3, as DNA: TGTGCCAGCAGTCCCCCGGGTCCCGAGCAGTACTTC. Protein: CASSPPGPEQYF.

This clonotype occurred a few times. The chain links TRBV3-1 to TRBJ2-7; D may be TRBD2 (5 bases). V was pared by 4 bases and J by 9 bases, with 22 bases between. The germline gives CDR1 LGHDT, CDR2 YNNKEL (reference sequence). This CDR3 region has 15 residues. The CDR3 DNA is TGTGCCAGCAGCCTAAGCAGCCTTTTACCTCGGGGGCAGTACTTC. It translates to CASSLSSLLPRGQYF.

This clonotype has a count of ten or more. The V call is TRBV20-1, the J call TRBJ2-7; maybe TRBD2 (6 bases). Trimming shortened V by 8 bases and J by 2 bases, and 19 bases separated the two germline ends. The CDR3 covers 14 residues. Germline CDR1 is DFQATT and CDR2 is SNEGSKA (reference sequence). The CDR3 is CSTLNRRGTYEQYF. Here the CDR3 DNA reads TGCAGTACTTTAAATAGGCGGGGCACCTACGAGCAGTACTTC.

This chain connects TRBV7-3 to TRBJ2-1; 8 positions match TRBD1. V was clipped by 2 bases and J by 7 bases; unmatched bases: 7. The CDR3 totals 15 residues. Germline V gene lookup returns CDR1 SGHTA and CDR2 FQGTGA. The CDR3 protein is CASSLLGQVVNEQFF. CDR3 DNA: TGTGCCAGCAGCTTATTGGGACAGGTTGTAAATGAGCAGTTCTTC.

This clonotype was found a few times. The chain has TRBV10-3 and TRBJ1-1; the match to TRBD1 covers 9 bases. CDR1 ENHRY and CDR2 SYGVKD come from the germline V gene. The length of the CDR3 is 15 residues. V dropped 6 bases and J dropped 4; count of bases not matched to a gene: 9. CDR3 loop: CAISPTGQGSTEAFF. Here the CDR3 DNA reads TGTGCCATCAGCCCTACAGGACAGGGGAGCACTGAAGCTTTCTTT.

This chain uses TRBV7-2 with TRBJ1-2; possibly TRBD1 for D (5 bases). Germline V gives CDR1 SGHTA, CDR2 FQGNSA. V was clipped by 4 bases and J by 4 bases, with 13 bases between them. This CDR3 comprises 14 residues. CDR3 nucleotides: TGTGCCAGCAGCTCCGGGGTGCAGGGCTATGGCTACACCTTC. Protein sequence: CASSSGVQGYGYTF. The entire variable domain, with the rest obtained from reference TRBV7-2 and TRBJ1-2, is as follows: GAGVSQSPSNKVTEKGKDVELRCDPISGHTALYWYRQSLGQGLEFLIYFQGNSAPDKSGLPSDRFSAERTGGSVSTLTIQRTQQEDSAVYLCASSSGVQGYGYTFGSGTRLTVV.

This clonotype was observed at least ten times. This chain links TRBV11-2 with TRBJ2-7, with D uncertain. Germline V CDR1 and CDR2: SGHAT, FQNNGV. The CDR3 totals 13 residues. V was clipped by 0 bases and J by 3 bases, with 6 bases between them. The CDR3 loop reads CASSLDIVYEQYF. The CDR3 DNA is TGTGCCAGCAGCTTAGATATTGTCTACGAGCAGTACTTC.

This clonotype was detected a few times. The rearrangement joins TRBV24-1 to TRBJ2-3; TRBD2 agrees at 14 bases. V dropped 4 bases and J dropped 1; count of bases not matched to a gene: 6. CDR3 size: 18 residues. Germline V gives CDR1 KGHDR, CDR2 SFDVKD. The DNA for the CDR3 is TGTGCCACCAGTGAGGGACTAGCGGGAGACTTCGGCACAGATACGCAGTATTTT. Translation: CATSEGLAGDFGTDTQYF.

The CDR3 region has the DNA TGTGCCAGCAGCTTAGAGTCAACTAGCAATCAGCCCCAGCATTTT. This translates into CASSLESTSNQPQHF. V usage is TRBV7-2 and J usage is TRBJ1-5; D is undetermined. From germline, CDR1 is SGHTA and CDR2 FQGNSA. The V and J ends lost 1 base and 0 bases respectively, with 7 bases between them. The CDR3 length is 15 residues.

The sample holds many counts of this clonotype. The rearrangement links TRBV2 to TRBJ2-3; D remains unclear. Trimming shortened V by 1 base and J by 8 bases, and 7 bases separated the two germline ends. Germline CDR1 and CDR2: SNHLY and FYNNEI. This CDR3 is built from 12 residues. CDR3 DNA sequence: TGTGCCAGCAGTGAAGGCAGCTTTACGCAGTATTTT. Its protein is CASSEGSFTQYF.

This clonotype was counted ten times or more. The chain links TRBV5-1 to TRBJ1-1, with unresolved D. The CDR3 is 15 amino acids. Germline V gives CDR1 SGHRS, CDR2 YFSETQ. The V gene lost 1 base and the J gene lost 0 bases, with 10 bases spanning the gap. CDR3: CASSLMTGMNTEAFF. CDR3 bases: TGCGCCAGCAGCTTGATGACCGGGATGAACACTGAAGCTTTCTTT.

CDR3 coding DNA: TGTGCCAGCACCCCTTTAGGGGCGGGAGGTTTGACAGATACGCAGTATTTT. Its protein is CASTPLGAGGLTDTQYF. The chain combines TRBV6-1 with TRBJ2-3; 8 bases are a match to TRBD2. The V gene end was trimmed by 7 bases and the J gene end by 3 bases; junction bases not matched to a gene: 15. This CDR3 region has 17 residues. Germline assignment: CDR1 MNHNS and CDR2 SASEGT.

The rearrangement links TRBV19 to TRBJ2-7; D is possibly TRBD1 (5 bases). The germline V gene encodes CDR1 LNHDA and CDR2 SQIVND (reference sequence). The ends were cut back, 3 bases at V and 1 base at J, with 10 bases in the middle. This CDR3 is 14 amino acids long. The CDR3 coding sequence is TGTGCCAGTAGTATCGAGGCAGGGTCCTACGAGCAGTACTTC. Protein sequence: CASSIEAGSYEQYF.

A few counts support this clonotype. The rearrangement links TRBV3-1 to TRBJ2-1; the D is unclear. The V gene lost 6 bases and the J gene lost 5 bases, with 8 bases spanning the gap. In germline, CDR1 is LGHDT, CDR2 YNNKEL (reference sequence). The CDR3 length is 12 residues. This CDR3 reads CASRAKNNEQFF. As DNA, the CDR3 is TGTGCCAGCAGAGCTAAAAACAATGAGCAGTTCTTC.

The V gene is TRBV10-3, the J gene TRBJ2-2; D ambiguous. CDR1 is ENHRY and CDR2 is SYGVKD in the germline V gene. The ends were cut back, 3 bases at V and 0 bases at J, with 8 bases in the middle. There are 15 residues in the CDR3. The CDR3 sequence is CAISDEPSNTGELFF. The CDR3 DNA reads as TGTGCCATCAGTGACGAACCGTCGAACACCGGGGAGCTGTTTTTT.

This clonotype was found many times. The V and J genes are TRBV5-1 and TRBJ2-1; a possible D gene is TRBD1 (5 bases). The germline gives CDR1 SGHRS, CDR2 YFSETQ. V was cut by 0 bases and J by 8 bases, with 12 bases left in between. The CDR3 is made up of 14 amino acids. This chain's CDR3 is CASSLEAGLDEQFF. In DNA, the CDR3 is TGCGCCAGCAGCTTGGAAGCAGGGTTGGATGAGCAGTTCTTC.

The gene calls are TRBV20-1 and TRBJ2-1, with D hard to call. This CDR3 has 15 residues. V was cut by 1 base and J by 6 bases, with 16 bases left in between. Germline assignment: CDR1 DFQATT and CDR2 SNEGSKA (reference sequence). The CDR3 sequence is CSARAYSLLLNEQFF. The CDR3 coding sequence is TGCAGTGCTAGAGCATACAGCCTTTTACTCAATGAGCAGTTCTTC.

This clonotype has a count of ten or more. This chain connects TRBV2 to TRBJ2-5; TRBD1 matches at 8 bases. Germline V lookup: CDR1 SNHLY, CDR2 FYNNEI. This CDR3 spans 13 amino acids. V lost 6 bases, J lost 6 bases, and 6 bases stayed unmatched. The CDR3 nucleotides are TGTGCCAGCAGCGAGGACAGGGAACAGACCCAGTACTTC. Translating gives CASSEDREQTQYF. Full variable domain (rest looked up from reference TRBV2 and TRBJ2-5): EPEVTQTPSHQVTQMGQEVILRCVPISNHLYFYWYRQILGQKVEFLVSFYNNEISEKSEIFDDQFSVERPDGSNFTLKIRSTKLEDSAMYFCASSEDREQTQYFGPGTRLLVL.